The clone carrying this TCR beta chain was counted ten times or more. Antigen unknown. V gave up 4 bases and J gave up 2 bases; unmatched junction bases: 5. Germline lookup yields CDR1 SGHAT and CDR2 FQNNGV. This CDR3 has 17 residues. This library used about 360 ng RNA and molecular barcoded adaptors spanning alpha/delta and beta/gamma chains. TCRdb re-derived calls from the reads in MiXCR, one entry per CDR3 protein. The table has about 130,000 distinct CDR3 sequences, over 10% seen once. These data originate in a study of read filtering for tumor transcriptome and immune sequencing. Points from the study as a whole: Correlation between methods rose after single-read clonotypes were removed. Sorted CD138-negative bone marrow cells were not purified T cells.

Material for sequencing was a population of CD138-negative cells sorted from bone marrow. This receptor was taken from a donor aged 40 or over with multiple myeloma. This rearrangement joins TRBV11-2 to TRBJ2-1, with TRBD2 matching 13 bases. The CDR3 sequence: CASSSRTSGSPYNEQFF. The CDR3 coding sequence is TGTGCCAGCAGCTCAAGGACTAGCGGGAGCCCCTACAATGAGCAGTTCTTC. The complete variable domain, with remaining parts taken from reference TRBV11-2 and TRBJ2-1, reads EAGVAQSPRYKIIEKRQSVAFWCNPISGHATLYWYQQILGQGPKLLIQFQNNGVVDDSQLPKDRFSAERLKGVDSTLKIQPAKLEDSAVYLCASSSRTSGSPYNEQFFGPGTRLTVL.